This TCR beta chain originates from a study of blood T cell repertoires in COVID-19. Study as a whole: Collection of acute and convalescent COVID-19 samples took place in the United States, Italy and Spain.

Among Cohort 3 donors, those recovered had two negative PCRs, clearance, or symptom resolution. The data were produced by immunoSEQ multiplex PCR, yet TCRdb's version contains in-frame clones alone and is incomplete. The table lists around 300,000 clones, around 89% of them singletons. Per the germline V gene, CDR1 is SGHRS and CDR2 is YFSETQ. V was trimmed by 5 bases and J by 7 bases, leaving 22 bases between them. The CDR3 length is 15 residues. This receptor was taken from a woman aged 18-29 years who had recovered from COVID-19. The V call is TRBV5-1, the J call TRBJ2-7, with D possibly being TRBD1 (6 bases). Sequencing used PBMCs or T cells enriched from blood (not recorded which). The CDR3: CASRRTGSVSEEQYF. The CDR3, as DNA: TGCGCCAGCAGACGAACAGGGTCGGTCTCGGAGGAGCAGTACTTC.